Listed here are 25 T cell receptor beta chains from one sample, sequenced in a study of T cells after yellow fever vaccination. TCRdb analysed the 5' RACE reads with MiXCR anew, one entry per CDR3 protein. The sample contains more than 90,000 distinct CDR3 sequences, under 9% of which appear only once. The source was CD8+ T cells sorted from PBMCs, collected 45 days after the yellow fever booster vaccination. All receptors come from a man aged 25 to 40 who received the YFV17D yellow fever vaccine.

Worth noting for this clonotype: Since a much larger clone is just one base distant, this may be a read error. The rearrangement uses TRBV3-1 and TRBJ2-7; 10 nucleotides agree with TRBD1. J lost 2 bases, V lost 5 bases, and 3 bases had no gene match. The CDR3 has 14 residues. Germline V lookup: CDR1 LGHDT, CDR2 YNNKEL (reference sequence). The chain's CDR3 is CASSSGQGAYEQYF. The DNA of the CDR3 is TGTGCCAGCAGCTCCGGACAGGGGGCCTACGAGCAGTACTTC.

This clonotype was detected a few times. This chain links TRBV9 with TRBJ2-1, with D perhaps matching TRBD1 (6 bases). V dropped 3 bases and J dropped 5 bases, with 18 bases sitting between them. There are 16 residues in the CDR3. Per germline, CDR1 SGDLS and CDR2 YYNGEE. CDR3 sequence: CASSAAGRTANNEQFF. The CDR3 DNA reads as TGTGCCAGCAGCGCGGCGGGCCGGACAGCTAACAATGAGCAGTTCTTC.

The chain uses TRBV30 and TRBJ2-1; D possibly corresponds to TRBD2 (5 bases). Germline CDR1 reads GTSNPN; CDR2 reads SVGIG (reference sequence). The ends were cut back, 5 bases at V and 5 bases at J, with 19 bases in the middle. The CDR3 loop spans 15 amino acids. CDR3 bases: TGTGCCTGGCATAGGGAAGTAGCGTTCGACAATGAGCAGTTCTTC. Protein: CAWHREVAFDNEQFF.

This clonotype was detected ten times or more. No conserved phenylalanine or tryptophan is present at the end of the CDR3, so a read error is the likely explanation. The limits of the CDR3 on the DNA are not certain, so only TCRdb's listed CDR3 is given. The chain has TRBV3-1 and TRBJ1-2; whether TRBD1, the table's D call, matches the DNA was not checked. Ends included, the CDR3 has 11 residues. Germline-derived CDR1 and CDR2 are LGHDT and YNNKEL (reference sequence). CDR3: CASSQADSYFL.

The J gene is TRBJ2-1, the V gene TRBV20-1; D unresolved. Germline loops: CDR1 DFQATT, CDR2 SNEGSKA (reference sequence). The CDR3 loop spans 11 amino acids. V dropped 0 bases and J dropped 5 bases, with 2 bases sitting between them. The CDR3 DNA reads TGCAGTGCTAGAGAGAACAATGAGCAGTTCTTC. This codes for CSARENNEQFF.

This clonotype was detected a few times. V gene TRBV4-1 combines with J gene TRBJ2-4, with 8 bases that match TRBD2. The J segment lost 7 bases and the V segment lost 0 bases, leaving 8 bases of the junction unmatched. Germline V CDR1 and CDR2: MGHRA, YSYEKL. The CDR3 extends over 16 amino acids. For the CDR3, the DNA is TGCGCCAGCAGCCAAGACACCCTTAGCGGGAAGAACATTCAGTACTTC. Encoded protein: CASSQDTLSGKNIQYF.

This clonotype was observed a few times. CDR3 in amino acids: CASSQDLNSGSYNEQFF. In DNA form, the CDR3 reads TGTGCCAGCAGCCAAGATCTCAATAGCGGATCCTACAATGAGCAGTTCTTC. The rearrangement joins TRBV3-1 to TRBJ2-1, with D possibly matching TRBD2 (6 bases). The CDR3 extends over 17 amino acids. Germline assignment: CDR1 LGHDT and CDR2 YNNKEL (reference sequence). V was shortened by 0 bases and J by 1 base, with 13 bases between the two germline ends.

This rearrangement joins TRBV16 to TRBJ2-1; D may be TRBD1 (5 bases). Per germline, CDR1 KGHSY and CDR2 FQNENV. Trimming shortened V by 0 bases and J by 6 bases, and 9 bases separated the two germline ends. This CDR3 has 14 residues. The CDR3 DNA sequence: TGTGCCAGCAGCCAATCTAAAGGGGCCAATGAGCAGTTCTTC. Its translation: CASSQSKGANEQFF.

This clonotype was counted ten times or more. The chain is built from TRBV9 and TRBJ2-2, with D possibly being TRBD1 (6 bases). CDR3 size: 17 residues. Trimming removed 4 bases at V and 2 bases at J, with 18 bases between. CDR1 SGDLS and CDR2 YYNGEE come from the germline V gene. This chain's CDR3 is CASSMPTGTHNTGELFF. The DNA of the CDR3 is TGTGCCAGCAGCATGCCGACCGGGACACACAACACCGGGGAGCTGTTTTTT.

The J gene is TRBJ2-3, the V gene TRBV15; D possibly corresponds to TRBD2 (6 bases). The CDR3 has 16 amino acids. V was pared by 0 bases and J by 2 bases, with 12 bases between. The V gene's germline CDR1 is LNHNV and CDR2 YYDKDF (reference sequence). In nucleotides, the CDR3 is TGTGCCACCAGCAGAGATAGGAGGGGAGTCACAGATACGCAGTATTTT. Protein: CATSRDRRGVTDTQYF.

V gene TRBV19 combines with J gene TRBJ1-1; unclear D gene. CDR3 length equals 14 residues. The germline V gene has CDR1 LNHDA and CDR2 SQIVND (reference sequence). V shed 6 bases and J shed 5 bases, with 16 bases lying between them. The CDR3 reads CASSLRKPRTEAFF. CDR3 bases: TGTGCCAGTAGCCTCCGCAAGCCGAGGACTGAAGCTTTCTTT.

This clonotype was counted ten times or more. The chain uses TRBV14 and TRBJ2-3; no clear D. The V end lost 0 bases, the J end lost 0 bases, and 10 bases lay between the germline ends. CDR3 length equals 16 residues. Germline V gene lookup returns CDR1 SGHDN and CDR2 FVKESK. The CDR3 coding sequence is TGTGCCAGCAGCCAAGAAGCAGAAATTAGCACAGATACGCAGTATTTT. This sequence encodes CASSQEAEISTDTQYF.

Ten or more counts support this clonotype. CDR3 bases: TGTGCCAGCAGTGCTCTTGTGGGGCTAGCGGTCACAGATACGCAGTATTTT. Translation: CASSALVGLAVTDTQYF. The chain recombines TRBV6-1 with TRBJ2-3; 7 bases align to TRBD2. V dropped 4 bases and J dropped 2; count of bases not matched to a gene: 12. The CDR3 runs to 17 residues. Germline CDR1 is MNHNS and CDR2 is SASEGT.

This clonotype was recorded at least ten times. CDR3 DNA sequence: TGTGCCAGCAGACCCGCGCCCGATGAGCAGTTCTTC. It specifies CASRPAPDEQFF. J is TRBJ2-1 and V is TRBV6-6; D is unclear. V lost 6 bases and J 8 bases, leaving 11 bases between the germline ends. This CDR3 is 12 amino acids long. Germline V gene lookup returns CDR1 MNHNY and CDR2 SVGAGI (reference sequence).

In this sample, this clonotype turned up many times. The rearrangement uses TRBV9 and TRBJ1-2; TRBD1 agrees at 7 bases. The length of the CDR3 is 16 residues. V shed 2 bases and J 4 bases; nucleotides not matched to a gene: 11. CDR1 and CDR2 from the germline V gene are SGDLS and YYNGEE. CDR3 coding DNA: TGTGCCAGCAGCGTCTTTAGGGACAGCTCCCCCTATGGCTACACCTTC. Its translation: CASSVFRDSSPYGYTF.

This clonotype was observed at least ten times. V is TRBV14 and J is TRBJ2-7; 9 positions match TRBD2. Germline values: CDR1 SGHDN, CDR2 FVKESK. J gave up 2 bases and V 5 bases, and 1 base lay outside the gene matches. The CDR3 length is 13 residues. In DNA form, the CDR3 reads TGTGCCAGCAGCAGACTAGCGGCCTACGAGCAGTACTTC. The encoded protein is CASSRLAAYEQYF.

This chain connects TRBV6-2 or TRBV6-3 to TRBJ2-7; 8 bases line up with TRBD1. The CDR3 runs to 15 residues. V gave up 6 bases and J gave up 7 bases; unmatched junction bases: 14. The germline CDR1 and CDR2 sequences are MNHEY and SVGEGT. The CDR3 DNA sequence: TGTGCCAGCAGCATCTTGGGGGACAGGCCCTTGGAGCAGTACTTC. It specifies CASSILGDRPLEQYF.

The rearrangement uses TRBV7-7 and TRBJ2-1, with TRBD2 matching over 8 bases. This CDR3 is 16 amino acids long. V was pared by 1 base and J by 4 bases, with 6 bases of the junction left unmatched. Germline CDR1 is SSHAT and CDR2 is FNYEAQ (reference sequence). The DNA of the CDR3 is TGTGCCAGCAGCTTAGAGAGCGGGAGAACTTACAATGAGCAGTTCTTC. It translates to CASSLESGRTYNEQFF.

This clonotype has ten or more counts. The chain carries TRBV7-9 and TRBJ1-5; a weak D match, TRBD1 (6 bases). CDR1 SEHNR and CDR2 FQNEAQ come from the germline V gene (reference sequence). The V and J ends lost 5 bases and 4 bases respectively, with 15 bases between them. This CDR3 has 15 amino acids. Here the CDR3 reads CASSQVGGPNQPQHF. The CDR3 region has the DNA TGTGCCAGCAGCCAGGTTGGGGGCCCAAATCAGCCCCAGCATTTT.

This clonotype came up many times. This chain connects TRBV5-6 to TRBJ1-5, with 7 bases that match TRBD1. The CDR3 loop spans 14 amino acids. Per the germline V gene, CDR1 is SGHDT and CDR2 is YYEEEE. The junction had 6 bases not matched to a gene; V was cut back by 4 bases and J by 5 bases. The CDR3 sequence: CASSKTGTHQPQHF. The CDR3 DNA follows: TGTGCCAGCAGCAAGACAGGGACCCATCAGCCCCAGCATTTT.

This clonotype was detected a few times. The J gene is TRBJ2-3, the V gene TRBV9, with 10 bases matching TRBD2. Germline values: CDR1 SGDLS, CDR2 YYNGEE. With 3 bases clipped from V and 2 bases from J, the junction kept 6 bases outside the gene matches. CDR3 length: 16 amino acids. This CDR3 reads CASSGMTSGSTDTQYF. CDR3 sequence (DNA): TGTGCCAGCAGCGGGATGACTAGCGGGTCCACAGATACGCAGTATTTT.

This clonotype came up many times. The chain carries TRBV7-9 and TRBJ1-4; unclear D gene. With 3 bases removed from V and 3 bases from J, the gap between germline ends came to 5 bases. The CDR3 runs 13 residues. Germline lookup yields CDR1 SEHNR and CDR2 FQNEAQ (reference sequence). The DNA for the CDR3 is TGTGCCAGCAGCTTGGCCTCTAATGAAAAACTGTTTTTT. This gives the protein CASSLASNEKLFF. Combining the CDR3 with reference TRBV7-9 and TRBJ1-4 gives the whole variable domain DTGVSQNPRHKITKRGQNVTFRCDPISEHNRLYWYRQTLGQGPEFLTYFQNEAQLEKSRLLSDRFSAERPKGSFSTLEIQRTEQGDSAMYLCASSLASNEKLFFGSGTQLSVL.

This clonotype was observed a few times. The V and J genes are TRBV12-5 and TRBJ2-7, with D perhaps assigned TRBD1 or TRBD2 (5 bases each). V shed 6 bases and J shed 3 bases, with 18 bases lying between them. The CDR3 sequence is 15 residues long. The germline CDR1 and CDR2 sequences are LGHNT and FRNRAP. DNA of the CDR3: TGTGCTAGTGGGAGGGTGGGGGACGGCAACTACGAGCAGTACTTC. It encodes CASGRVGDGNYEQYF.

This clonotype was detected a few times. This rearrangement joins TRBV24-1 to TRBJ2-1, with D possibly matching TRBD1 (6 bases). This CDR3 has 14 residues. Germline-derived CDR1 and CDR2 are KGHDR and SFDVKD. V was cut by 5 bases and J by 6 bases, with 13 bases left in between. The CDR3 spells CATSAGQPFNEQFF. The CDR3 nucleotides read TGTGCCACCAGTGCTGGACAGCCCTTCAATGAGCAGTTCTTC.

This clonotype was counted at least ten times. The rearrangement uses TRBV5-1 and TRBJ2-3, with D possibly TRBD2 on 5 matching bases. CDR1 and CDR2 (germline): SGHRS, YFSETQ. The V end lost 1 base, the J end lost 2 bases, and 17 bases lay between the germline ends. This CDR3 has 17 amino acids. CDR3 sequence reads: CASSLIPVRGSTDTQYF. CDR3 in DNA: TGCGCCAGCAGCTTGATACCGGTTCGGGGATCCACAGATACGCAGTATTTT. Variable domain in full (rest from reference TRBV5-1 and TRBJ2-3): KAGVTQTPRYLIKTRGQQVTLSCSPISGHRSVSWYQQTPGQGLQFLFEYFSETQRNKGNFPGRFSGRQFSNSRSEMNVSTLELGDSALYLCASSLIPVRGSTDTQYFGPGTRLTVL.